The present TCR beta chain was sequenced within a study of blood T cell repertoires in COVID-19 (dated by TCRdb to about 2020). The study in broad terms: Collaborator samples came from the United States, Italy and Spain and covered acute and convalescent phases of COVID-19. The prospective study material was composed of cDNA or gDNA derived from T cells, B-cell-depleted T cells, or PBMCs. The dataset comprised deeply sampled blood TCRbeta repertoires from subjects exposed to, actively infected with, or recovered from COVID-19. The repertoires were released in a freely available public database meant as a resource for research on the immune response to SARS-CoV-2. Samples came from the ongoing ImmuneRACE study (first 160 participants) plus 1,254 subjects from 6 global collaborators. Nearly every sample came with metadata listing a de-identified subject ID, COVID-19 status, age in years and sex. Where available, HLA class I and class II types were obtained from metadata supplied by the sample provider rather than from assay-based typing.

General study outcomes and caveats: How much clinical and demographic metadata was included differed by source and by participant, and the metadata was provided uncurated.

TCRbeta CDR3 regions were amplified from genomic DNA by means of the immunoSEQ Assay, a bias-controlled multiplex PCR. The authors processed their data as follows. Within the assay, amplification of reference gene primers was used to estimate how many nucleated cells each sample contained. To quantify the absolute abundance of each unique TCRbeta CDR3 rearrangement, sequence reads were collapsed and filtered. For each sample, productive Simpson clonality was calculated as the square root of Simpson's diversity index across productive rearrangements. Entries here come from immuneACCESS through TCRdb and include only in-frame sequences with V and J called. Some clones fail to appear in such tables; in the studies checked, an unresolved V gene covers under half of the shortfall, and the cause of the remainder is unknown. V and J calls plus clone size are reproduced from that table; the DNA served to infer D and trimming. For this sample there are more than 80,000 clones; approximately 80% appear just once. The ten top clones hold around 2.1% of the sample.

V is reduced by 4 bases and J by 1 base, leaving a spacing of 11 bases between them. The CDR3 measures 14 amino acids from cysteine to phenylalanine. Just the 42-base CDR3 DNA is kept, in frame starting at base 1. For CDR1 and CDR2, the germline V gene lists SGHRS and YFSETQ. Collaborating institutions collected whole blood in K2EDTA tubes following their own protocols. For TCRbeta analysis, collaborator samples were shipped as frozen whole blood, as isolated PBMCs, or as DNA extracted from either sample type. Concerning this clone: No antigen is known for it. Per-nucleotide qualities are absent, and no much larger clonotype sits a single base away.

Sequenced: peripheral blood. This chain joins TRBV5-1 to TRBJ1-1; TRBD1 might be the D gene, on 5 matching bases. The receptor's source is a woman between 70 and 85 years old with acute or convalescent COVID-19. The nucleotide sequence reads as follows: TGCGCCAGCAGCCAAACCACAGGGAACACTGAAGCTTTCTTT. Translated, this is CASSQTTGNTEAFF. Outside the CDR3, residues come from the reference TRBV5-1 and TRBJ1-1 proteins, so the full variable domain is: KAGVTQTPRYLIKTRGQQVTLSCSPISGHRSVSWYQQTPGQGLQFLFEYFSETQRNKGNFPGRFSGRQFSNSRSEMNVSTLELGDSALYLCASSQTTGNTEAFFGQGTRLTVV.